The sequence of this TCR beta chain was determined in a study of vaccination and CD4 T cells after COVID-19. Study results and caveats: Among reactive clones from convalescent patients, a median around 90% appeared only post-vaccination.

The treatment was: approximately 11-day PBMC culture with coronavirus spike peptide pools or control peptides (ViraFEST assay). Notes on this clonotype: Its antigen is unknown.

Sequence data for DNA of cultured CD4+ T cells were generated by the Oncomine TCR Beta short-read assay. TCRdb reprocessed the PCR reads via MiXCR and lists one record per CDR3 protein. The repertoire holds roughly 12,000 distinct CDR3 sequences, roughly 61% seen once, with roughly 9.4% in the top ten. The CDR3 sequence is 13 residues long. The germline gives CDR1 SGHTA, CDR2 FQGNSA. Deletions cut 4 bases from V and 7 bases from J, with 11 bases between. The sample consisted of CD4+ T cells from blood, cultured in vitro, taken before SARS-CoV-2 vaccination. This TCR was recovered from a human donor who had recovered from COVID-19. The chain uses TRBV7-2 and TRBJ2-1, with D tentatively TRBD2 (6 bases). The CDR3 region is CASSSGAWNEQFF. CDR3 DNA: TGTGCCAGCAGCTCGGGAGCATGGAATGAGCAGTTCTTC.